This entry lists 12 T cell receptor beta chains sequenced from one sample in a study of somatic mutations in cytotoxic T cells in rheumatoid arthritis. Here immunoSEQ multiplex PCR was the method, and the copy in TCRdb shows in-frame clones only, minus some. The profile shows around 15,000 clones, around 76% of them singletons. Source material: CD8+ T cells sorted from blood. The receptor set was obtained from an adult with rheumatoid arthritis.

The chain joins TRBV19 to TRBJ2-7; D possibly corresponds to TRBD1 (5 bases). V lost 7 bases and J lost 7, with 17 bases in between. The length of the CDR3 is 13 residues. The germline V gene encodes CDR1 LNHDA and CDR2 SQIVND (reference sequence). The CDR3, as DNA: TGTGCCAGTACAGAGGCCCTGGGGCGTGAGCAGTACTTC. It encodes CASTEALGREQYF.

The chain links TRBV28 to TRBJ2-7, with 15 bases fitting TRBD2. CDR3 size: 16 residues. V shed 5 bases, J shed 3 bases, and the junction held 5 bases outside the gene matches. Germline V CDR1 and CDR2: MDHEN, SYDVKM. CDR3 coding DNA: TGTGCCAGCAGTGGGACTAGCGGGGGGCCACGCTACGAGCAGTACTTC. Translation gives CASSGTSGGPRYEQYF.

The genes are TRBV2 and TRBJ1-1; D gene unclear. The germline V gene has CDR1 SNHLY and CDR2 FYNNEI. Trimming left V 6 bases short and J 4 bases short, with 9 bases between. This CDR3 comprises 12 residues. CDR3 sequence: CASRGLGTEAFF. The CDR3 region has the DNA TGTGCCAGCAGGGGTCTGGGCACTGAAGCTTTCTTT.

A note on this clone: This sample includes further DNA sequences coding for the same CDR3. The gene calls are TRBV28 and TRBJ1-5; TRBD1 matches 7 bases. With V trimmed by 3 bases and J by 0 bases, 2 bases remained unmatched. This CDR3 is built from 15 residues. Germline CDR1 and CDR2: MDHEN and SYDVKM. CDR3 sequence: CASSLRQGSNQPQHF. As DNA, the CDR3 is TGTGCCAGCAGTTTGCGACAGGGTAGCAATCAGCCCCAGCATTTT.

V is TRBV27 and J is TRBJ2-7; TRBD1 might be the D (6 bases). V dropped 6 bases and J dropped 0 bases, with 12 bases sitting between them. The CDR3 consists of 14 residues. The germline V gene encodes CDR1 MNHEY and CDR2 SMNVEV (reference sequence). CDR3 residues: CASRNQDSSYEQYF. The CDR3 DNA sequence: TGTGCCAGCAGGAATCAGGACAGCTCCTACGAGCAGTACTTC.

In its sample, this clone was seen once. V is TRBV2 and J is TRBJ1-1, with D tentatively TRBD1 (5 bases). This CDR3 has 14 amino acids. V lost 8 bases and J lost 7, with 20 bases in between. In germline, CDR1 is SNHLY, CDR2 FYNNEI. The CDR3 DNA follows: TGTGCCAGCTCGAGAGGCCTAGGGGCCCTTGAAGCTTTCTTT. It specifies CASSRGLGALEAFF.

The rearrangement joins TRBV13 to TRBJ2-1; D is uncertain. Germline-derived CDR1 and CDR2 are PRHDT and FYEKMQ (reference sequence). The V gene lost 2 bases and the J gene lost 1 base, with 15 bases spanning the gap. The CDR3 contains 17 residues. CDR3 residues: CASSLYPGASSYNEQFF. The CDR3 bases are TGTGCCAGCAGCTTATACCCCGGAGCAAGTTCCTACAATGAGCAGTTCTTC.

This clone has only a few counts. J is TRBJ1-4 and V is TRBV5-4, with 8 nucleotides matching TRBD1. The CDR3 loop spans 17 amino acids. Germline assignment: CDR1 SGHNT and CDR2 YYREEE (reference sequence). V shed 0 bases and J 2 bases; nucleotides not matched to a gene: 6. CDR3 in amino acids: CASSLAGQGATNEKLFF. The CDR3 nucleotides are TGTGCCAGCAGCTTGGCCGGACAGGGAGCGACTAATGAAAAACTGTTTTTT.

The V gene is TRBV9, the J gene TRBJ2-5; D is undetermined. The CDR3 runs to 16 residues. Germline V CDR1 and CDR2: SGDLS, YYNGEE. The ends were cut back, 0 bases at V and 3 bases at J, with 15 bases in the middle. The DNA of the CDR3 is TGTGCCAGCAGCGTAGGGATTACTACTTTAAAAGAGACCCAGTACTTC. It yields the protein CASSVGITTLKETQYF.

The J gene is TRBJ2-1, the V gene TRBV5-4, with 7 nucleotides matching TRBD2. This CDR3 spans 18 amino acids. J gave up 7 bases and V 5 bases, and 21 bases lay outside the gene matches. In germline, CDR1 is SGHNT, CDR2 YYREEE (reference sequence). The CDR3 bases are TGTGCCAGCAGACCCATGGGACTACCAGAAGGGGTGGGGAATGAGCAGTTCTTC. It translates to CASRPMGLPEGVGNEQFF.

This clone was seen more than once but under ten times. CDR3: CASSQNSLMNTEAFF. DNA for the CDR3: TGTGCCAGCAGCCAAAACAGCCTCATGAACACTGAAGCTTTCTTT. V is TRBV14 and J is TRBJ1-1; D remains ambiguous. This CDR3 has 15 residues. Germline loops: CDR1 SGHDN, CDR2 FVKESK. V was pared by 2 bases and J by 0 bases, with 10 bases between.

In DNA form, the CDR3 reads TGTGCCAGCAGCCAAACAGGGGGCGAGGCAGATACGCAGTATTTT. Its translation is CASSQTGGEADTQYF. The rearrangement uses TRBV7-6 and TRBJ2-3, with 9 bases lining up with TRBD1. The CDR3 is 15 residues long. V dropped 5 bases and J dropped 4; count of bases not matched to a gene: 7. Per germline, CDR1 SGHVS and CDR2 FNYEAQ.